The entry below describes one TCR beta chain. Its antigen has not been determined. There are no base qualities to consult, and no much larger clone falls within one base. This sample was taken from a study of human thymus T cells (dated by TCRdb to 2018 to 2021). Regarding the complete study: The study used fewer than ten infant thymus samples plus four related peripheral blood samples to characterize TCR alpha and beta repertoires. The cohort included about 6 male and two female infants, with donor ages spanning 7 to 244 days.

The donors were immunologically healthy infants in Finland who had open corrective cardiac surgery for congenital heart defects. For four of the eight donors, a small roughly 0.5-1 mL aliquot of peripheral blood was collected during surgery. Genomic DNA from blood samples was extracted from all available leukocytes rather than from a fixed cell number. ACK lysis buffer was used to remove erythrocytes from blood, and the leukocytes were stored at -70 degrees C as pellets. A QIAsymphony instrument was used to extract genomic DNA from frozen cell pellets. Using the immunoSEQ multiplex PCR assay, the TCRB and TCRAD loci were amplified from a standardized quantity of quality-controlled genomic DNA. The amplicons covered the V(D)J region and were long enough to include the CDR3 and to identify the V and J genes. The amplicons were sequenced on an Illumina platform via the commercial immunoSEQ service. Regarding the original processing steps: Corrections for primer bias and sequencing errors followed previously described methods, while TCRAD and TCRB definitions were based on the IMGT database. Analysis of the repertoires was done with immunoSEQ Analyzer 3.0 and VDJTools and included basic statistics, V/J segment usage, diversity estimates, rarefaction and pairwise overlap. Diversity was estimated using the Chao1, ChaoE, Efron-Thisted, Shannon and inverse Simpson indices, and was also estimated on datasets down-sampled to the size of the smallest sample. Repertoire overlap used strict matching of CDR3 nucleotide sequence, V gene and J gene, with Jaccard-based multidimensional scaling clustering. TCRdb mirrors the immuneACCESS table, restricted to in-frame sequences. Some clones are absent from its copies; in checked studies, under half trace to an unresolved V gene, and the reason for the others is unknown. V and J calls and clone size are given by that table; D and trimming were obtained from the DNA. Here the sample has roughly 54,000 clones; 90% to 95% occur a single time. Under 7% of the sample is in the top ten clones.

Study-wide conclusions, independent of this receptor: Usage of V and J gene segments appeared to be biased in both the thymic and the peripheral blood repertoires. On average, around 780,000 unique TCRB clonotypes were obtained from thymus samples, compared with about 84,000 from blood samples.

The germline ends are 4 bases apart after V is trimmed by 2 bases and J by 2 bases. The CDR3 runs 12 residues from the cysteine to the phenylalanine. Kept here is only the CDR3 DNA, which spans 36 bases and is read in frame from base 1. CDR1 and CDR2 (SGHTA, FQGNSA) derive from the germline V gene. The sequencing sample was made of blood. The receptor was isolated from a boy under two years old with a congenital heart defect but otherwise immunologically healthy. Recombination linked TRBV7-2 to TRBJ2-7; the D gene assignment is ambiguous. The nucleotide sequence reads as follows: TGTGCCAGCAGCTTACAAACCTACGAGCAGTACTTC. It codes for CASSLQTYEQYF. The full variable domain, with segments outside the CDR3 supplied by the reference TRBV7-2 and TRBJ2-7 proteins, appears as GAGVSQSPSNKVTEKGKDVELRCDPISGHTALYWYRQSLGQGLEFLIYFQGNSAPDKSGLPSDRFSAERTGGSVSTLTIQRTQQEDSAVYLCASSLQTYEQYFGPGTRLTVT.